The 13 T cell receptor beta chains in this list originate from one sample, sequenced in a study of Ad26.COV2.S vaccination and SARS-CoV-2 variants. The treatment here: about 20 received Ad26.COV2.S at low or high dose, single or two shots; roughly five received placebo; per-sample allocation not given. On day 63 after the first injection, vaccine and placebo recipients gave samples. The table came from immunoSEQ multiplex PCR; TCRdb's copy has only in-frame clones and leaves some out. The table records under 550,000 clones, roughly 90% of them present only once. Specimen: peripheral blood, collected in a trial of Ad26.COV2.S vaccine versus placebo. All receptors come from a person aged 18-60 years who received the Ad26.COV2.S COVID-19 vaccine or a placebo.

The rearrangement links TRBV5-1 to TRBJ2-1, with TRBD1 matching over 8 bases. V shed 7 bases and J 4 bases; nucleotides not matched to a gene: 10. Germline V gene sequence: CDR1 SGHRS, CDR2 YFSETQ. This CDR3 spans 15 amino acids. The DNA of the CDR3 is TGCGCCAGCTCTAGGGGGACAGGCGCTTACAATGAGCAGTTCTTC. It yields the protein CASSRGTGAYNEQFF.

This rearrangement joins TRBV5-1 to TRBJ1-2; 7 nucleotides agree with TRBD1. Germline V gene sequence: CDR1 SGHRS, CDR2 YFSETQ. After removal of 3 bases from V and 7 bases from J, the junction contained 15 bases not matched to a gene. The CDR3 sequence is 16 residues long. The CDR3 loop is CASSSLAQQGITGYTF. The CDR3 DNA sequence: TGCGCCAGCAGCTCCTTAGCCCAACAGGGGATCACTGGCTACACCTTC.

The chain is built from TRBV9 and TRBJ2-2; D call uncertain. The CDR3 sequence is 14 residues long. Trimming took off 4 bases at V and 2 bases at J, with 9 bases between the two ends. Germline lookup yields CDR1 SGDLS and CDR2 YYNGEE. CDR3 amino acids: CASSPRFNTGELFF. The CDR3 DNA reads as TGTGCCAGCAGCCCGCGATTTAACACCGGGGAGCTGTTTTTT.

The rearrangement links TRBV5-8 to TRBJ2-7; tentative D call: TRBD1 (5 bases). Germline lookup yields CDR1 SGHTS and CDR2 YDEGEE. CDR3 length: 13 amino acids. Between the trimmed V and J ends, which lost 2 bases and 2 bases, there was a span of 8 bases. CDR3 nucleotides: TGTGCCAGCAGCTTACGACAGACCTACGAGCAGTACTTC. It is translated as CASSLRQTYEQYF.

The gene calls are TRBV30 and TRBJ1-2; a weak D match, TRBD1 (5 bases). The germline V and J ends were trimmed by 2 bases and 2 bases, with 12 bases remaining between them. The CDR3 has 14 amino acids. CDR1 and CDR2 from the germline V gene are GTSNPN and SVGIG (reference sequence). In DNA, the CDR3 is TGTGCCTGGAGTTTAGTCGACAGAAACTATGGCTACACCTTC. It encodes CAWSLVDRNYGYTF.

The CDR3 reads CASSYRRQGPYNEQFF. The DNA of the CDR3 is TGTGCCAGCAGTTACCGCCGACAGGGGCCCTACAATGAGCAGTTCTTC. The chain links TRBV6-6 to TRBJ2-1, with 8 bases matching TRBD1. V lost 2 bases and J lost 2; bases outside the gene matches: 5. CDR3 length: 16 residues. Germline lookup yields CDR1 MNHNY and CDR2 SVGAGI (reference sequence).

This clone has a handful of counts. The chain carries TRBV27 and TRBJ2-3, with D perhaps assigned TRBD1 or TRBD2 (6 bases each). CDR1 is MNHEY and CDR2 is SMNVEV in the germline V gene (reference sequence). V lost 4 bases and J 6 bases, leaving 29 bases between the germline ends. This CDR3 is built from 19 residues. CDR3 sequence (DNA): TGTGCCAGCAGTTCCAGGGACACACCAGGCGGACGGGAGCGTGATACGCAGTATTTT. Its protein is CASSSRDTPGGRERDTQYF.

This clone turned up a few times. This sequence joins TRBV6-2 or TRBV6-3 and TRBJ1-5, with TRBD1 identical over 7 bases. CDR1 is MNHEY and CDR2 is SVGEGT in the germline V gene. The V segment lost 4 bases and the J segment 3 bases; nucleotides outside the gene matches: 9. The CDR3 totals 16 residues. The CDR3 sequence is CASSLSRGGDNQPQHF. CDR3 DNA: TGTGCCAGCAGTTTGAGCAGGGGGGGTGACAATCAGCCCCAGCATTTT.

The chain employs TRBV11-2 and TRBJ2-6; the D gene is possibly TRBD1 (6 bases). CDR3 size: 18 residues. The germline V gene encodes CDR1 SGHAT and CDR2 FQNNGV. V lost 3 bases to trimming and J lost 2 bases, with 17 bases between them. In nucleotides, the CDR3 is TGTGCCAGCAGCTTCAGGACAGTCGTACCTCCTGGGGCCAACGTCCTGACTTTC. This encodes CASSFRTVVPPGANVLTF. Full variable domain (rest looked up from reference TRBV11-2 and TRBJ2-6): EAGVAQSPRYKIIEKRQSVAFWCNPISGHATLYWYQQILGQGPKLLIQFQNNGVVDDSQLPKDRFSAERLKGVDSTLKIQPAKLEDSAVYLCASSFRTVVPPGANVLTFGAGSRLTVL.

CDR3 DNA sequence: TGTGCCAGCAGCCCCGATTTTCTGACCGGGGAGCTGTTTTTT. Translation: CASSPDFLTGELFF. The chain has TRBV13 and TRBJ2-2, with D uncertain. CDR1 and CDR2 (germline): PRHDT, FYEKMQ (reference sequence). The CDR3 is made up of 14 amino acids. The V end was cut by 5 bases, the J end by 5 bases, with 12 bases between.

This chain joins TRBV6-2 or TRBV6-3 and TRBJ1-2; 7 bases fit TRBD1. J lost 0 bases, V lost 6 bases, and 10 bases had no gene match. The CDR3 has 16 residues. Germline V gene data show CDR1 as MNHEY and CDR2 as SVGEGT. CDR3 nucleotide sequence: TGTGCCAGCAGCGCGACCCCCGGACAGGCTAACTATGGCTACACCTTC. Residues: CASSATPGQANYGYTF.

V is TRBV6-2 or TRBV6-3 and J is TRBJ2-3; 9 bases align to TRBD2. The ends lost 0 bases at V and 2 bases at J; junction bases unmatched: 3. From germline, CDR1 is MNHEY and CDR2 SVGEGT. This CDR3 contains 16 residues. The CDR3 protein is CASSYSPSGATDTQYF. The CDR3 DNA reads TGTGCCAGCAGTTACTCCCCTAGCGGGGCCACAGATACGCAGTATTTT.

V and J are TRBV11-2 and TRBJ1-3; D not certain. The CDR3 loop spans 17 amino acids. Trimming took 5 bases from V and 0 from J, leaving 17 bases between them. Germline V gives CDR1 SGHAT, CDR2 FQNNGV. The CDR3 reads CASSHRMGIHSGNTIYF. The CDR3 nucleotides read TGTGCCAGCAGCCACCGGATGGGAATCCACTCTGGAAACACCATATATTTT. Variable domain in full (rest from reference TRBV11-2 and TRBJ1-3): EAGVAQSPRYKIIEKRQSVAFWCNPISGHATLYWYQQILGQGPKLLIQFQNNGVVDDSQLPKDRFSAERLKGVDSTLKIQPAKLEDSAVYLCASSHRMGIHSGNTIYFGEGSWLTVV.